Following are 32 T cell receptor beta chains from one sample sequenced in a study of T cells in Graves' hyperthyroidism and ophthalmopathy. Amplification targeted TCR beta CDR3 regions from RNA transcripts. Initially, a first-round RT-PCR of the TCR CDR3 employed the HTBI primer set. TCRdb redid the calling of the multiplex PCR reads with MiXCR, one entry per CDR3 protein. Of 200,000 to 250,000 distinct CDR3 sequences listed, about a sixth were seen once; the top ten hold about half. Sequences were obtained from blood. Every receptor here comes from a woman between 50 and 59 years old with Graves' hyperthyroidism.

This rearrangement joins TRBV27 to TRBJ2-1; 11 bases are a match to TRBD2. Germline assignment: CDR1 MNHEY and CDR2 SMNVEV (reference sequence). The CDR3 loop spans 14 amino acids. Germline trimming cut 8 bases from V and 8 bases from J; bases unmatched to any gene: 8. CDR3 residues: CASQIAGGDYEQFF. The DNA of the CDR3 is TGTGCCAGCCAGATAGCGGGAGGGGATTATGAGCAGTTCTTC.

This clonotype was seen ten or more times. The chain couples TRBV12-3 or TRBV12-4 to TRBJ1-2; 7 positions match TRBD1. The V gene end was trimmed by 6 bases and the J gene end by 2 bases; junction bases not matched to a gene: 3. This CDR3 spans 13 amino acids. DNA of the CDR3: TGTGCCAGCAGAGAACAGGGGAACTATGGCTACACCTTC. It encodes CASREQGNYGYTF.

This clonotype has only a few counts. The V call is TRBV11-3, the J call TRBJ2-2; 7 bases fit TRBD2. The junction had 8 bases not matched to a gene; V was cut back by 8 bases and J by 5 bases. This CDR3 region has 14 residues. The germline gives CDR1 SGHNT, CDR2 YENEEA. CDR3 nucleotides: TGTGCCAGCTCAAGGCGGGAGTTAACCGGGGAGCTGTTTTTT. Amino acids: CASSRRELTGELFF.

This clonotype was seen ten or more times. The chain couples TRBV3-1 to TRBJ1-1; 9 bases are shared with TRBD1. The CDR3 runs to 16 residues. J gave up 5 bases and V 4 bases, and 11 bases lay outside the gene matches. In germline, CDR1 is LGHDT, CDR2 YNNKEL (reference sequence). The CDR3 region is CASSPGTGFGGTEAFF. The CDR3 coding sequence is TGTGCCAGCAGCCCCGGGACAGGGTTCGGTGGGACTGAAGCTTTCTTT.

This clonotype was detected ten times or more. The gene calls are TRBV11-2 and TRBJ2-1, with D possibly TRBD2 on 6 matching bases. Looked up from germline, CDR1 is SGHAT and CDR2 is FQNNGV. Between the trimmed V and J ends, which lost 3 bases and 1 base, there was a span of 10 bases. CDR3 length: 15 residues. Here the CDR3 DNA reads TGTGCCAGCAGCTTTTGGGACTTATCCTACAATGAGCAGTTCTTC. Its protein is CASSFWDLSYNEQFF.

This clonotype was seen ten or more times. The V call is TRBV20-1, the J call TRBJ1-5, with D unclear. The V end lost 1 base, the J end lost 0 bases, and 7 bases lay between the germline ends. CDR1 and CDR2 from the germline V gene are DFQATT and SNEGSKA (reference sequence). The CDR3 covers 14 residues. CDR3 coding DNA: TGCAGTGCTAGAGGGGTGGATAGCAATCAGCCCCAGCATTTT. Protein product: CSARGVDSNQPQHF.

Notes on this clonotype: Possible read error: a much larger clone is one base away. This sequence joins TRBV20-1 and TRBJ2-5; D assignment may be TRBD1 or TRBD2 (5 bases each). The V gene lost 6 bases and the J gene lost 7 bases, with 6 bases spanning the gap. Germline V gene data show CDR1 as DFQATT and CDR2 as SNEGSKA (reference sequence). There are 9 residues in the CDR3. CDR3 nucleotides: TGCAGTGCGGGGGTGACCCAGTACTTC. Amino acids: CSAGVTQYF.

This chain links TRBV19 with TRBJ1-1, with 9 bases identical to TRBD1. V shed 0 bases, J shed 6 bases, and the junction held 5 bases outside the gene matches. There are 15 residues in the CDR3. Germline V gene lookup returns CDR1 LNHDA and CDR2 SQIVND (reference sequence). CDR3 sequence (DNA): TGTGCCAGTAGTATAGATACAGGGGGCGATGCTGAAGCTTTCTTT. It encodes CASSIDTGGDAEAFF.

As concerns this clonotype: It may be a read error: a sequence one base away is much more abundant. The gene calls are TRBV20-1 and TRBJ1-6, with 9 bases aligning to TRBD1. The V gene's germline CDR1 is DFQATT and CDR2 SNEGSKA (reference sequence). This CDR3 spans 14 amino acids. The CDR3 DNA reads TGCGGTGCTCTTGGGGACAGGGTTCCGGCACCCCTCCACTTT. Translated, it gives CGALGDRVPAPLHF.

This clonotype was seen many times. The chain joins TRBV3-1 to TRBJ1-3; maybe TRBD1 (5 bases). V was cut by 0 bases and J by 4 bases, with 13 bases left in between. Germline loops: CDR1 LGHDT, CDR2 YNNKEL (reference sequence). CDR3 length: 16 amino acids. The CDR3 region is CASSQDRSRVGNTIYF. DNA of the CDR3: TGTGCCAGCAGCCAAGATCGTTCCAGGGTAGGAAACACCATATATTTT.

The chain recombines TRBV2 with TRBJ2-1; D remains ambiguous. Trimming took off 8 bases at V and 7 bases at J, with 12 bases between the two ends. The germline CDR1 and CDR2 sequences are SNHLY and FYNNEI. This CDR3 is 12 amino acids long. The CDR3 is CASGQDLNEQFF. CDR3 nucleotide sequence: TGTGCCAGCGGGCAGGATCTTAATGAGCAGTTCTTC.

This clonotype was counted between two and nine times. This sequence joins TRBV10-3 and TRBJ1-1; D ambiguous. The ends were cut back, 10 bases at V and 7 bases at J, with 16 bases in the middle. CDR1 is ENHRY and CDR2 is SYGVKD in the germline V gene. This CDR3 has 12 residues. The DNA for the CDR3 is TGTGCCACTACGGACGGAATACGTGAAGCTTTCTTT. Translated: CATTDGIREAFF.

This clonotype was observed at least ten times. CDR3 sequence (DNA): TGTGCCTGGACCAAAGGGTTACCTATAGCGGTGGAGACCCAGTACTTC. This gives the protein CAWTKGLPIAVETQYF. The gene calls are TRBV30 and TRBJ2-5, with a weak D call TRBD2 (6 bases). The germline CDR1 and CDR2 sequences are GTSNPN and SVGIG (reference sequence). This CDR3 is 16 amino acids long. V was cut by 4 bases and J by 5 bases, with 23 bases left in between.

A few counts support this clonotype. The V call is TRBV10-2, the J call TRBJ2-7, with 8 positions matching TRBD2. Trimming at V came to 10 bases and at J to 0 bases, leaving 5 bases not matched to a gene. The germline V gene has CDR1 WSHSY and CDR2 SAAADI. CDR3 length: 13 amino acids. The CDR3 spells CATLSGGSYEQYF. The CDR3 region has the DNA TGCGCCACCCTAAGCGGGGGCTCCTACGAGCAGTACTTC.

This clonotype was observed a handful of times. The chain recombines TRBV12-3 or TRBV12-4 with TRBJ1-1, with 7 bases lining up with TRBD1. CDR3 length equals 16 residues. V was clipped by 6 bases and J by 4 bases; unmatched bases: 14. CDR3 sequence reads: CASRFRLTGRTTEAFF. CDR3 sequence (DNA): TGTGCCAGCAGATTTCGTCTGACAGGGAGAACCACTGAAGCTTTCTTT.

To note about this clonotype: It may be a read error: a sequence one base away is much more abundant. V gene TRBV6-1 combines with J gene TRBJ2-2; perhaps TRBD2 as D (6 bases). The CDR3 is 15 amino acids. In germline, CDR1 is MNHNS, CDR2 SASEGT. CDR3 nucleotide sequence: TGTGCCAGCAGTGAAATACTAGCACGGGCCGGGGAGCCGTTTTTT. Protein: CASSEILARAGEPFF.

This chain connects TRBV2 to TRBJ1-2; the D gene is possibly TRBD1 (6 bases). Trimming left V 4 bases short and J 0 bases short, with 12 bases between. This CDR3 spans 15 amino acids. CDR1 SNHLY and CDR2 FYNNEI come from the germline V gene. CDR3 residues: CASSARDTANYGYTF. CDR3 nucleotides: TGTGCCAGCAGTGCCCGGGACACCGCTAACTATGGCTACACCTTC. The full variable domain, with the rest looked up from reference TRBV2 and TRBJ1-2, is EPEVTQTPSHQVTQMGQEVILRCVPISNHLYFYWYRQILGQKVEFLVSFYNNEISEKSEIFDDQFSVERPDGSNFTLKIRSTKLEDSAMYFCASSARDTANYGYTFGSGTRLTVV.

This clonotype occurred many times. The chain couples TRBV20-1 to TRBJ1-5; D unresolved. The CDR3 has 13 residues. The V gene lost 7 bases and the J gene lost 1 base, with 11 bases spanning the gap. The germline V gene encodes CDR1 DFQATT and CDR2 SNEGSKA (reference sequence). The CDR3 spells CSVKTGSNQPQHF. CDR3 DNA sequence: TGCAGTGTCAAGACCGGGAGCAATCAGCCCCAGCATTTT.

This clonotype has ten or more counts. The chain employs TRBV20-1 and TRBJ1-1; no firm D call. The CDR3 is 13 amino acids. V dropped 2 bases and J dropped 1 base, with 8 bases sitting between them. Germline V lookup: CDR1 DFQATT, CDR2 SNEGSKA (reference sequence). CDR3 sequence reads: CSARWYGNTEAFF. CDR3 in DNA: TGCAGTGCTAGATGGTACGGGAACACTGAAGCTTTCTTT.

In its sample, this clonotype was seen many times. This rearrangement joins TRBV4-2 to TRBJ1-2; D not certain. The V gene lost 4 bases and the J gene lost 6 bases, with 12 bases spanning the gap. In germline, CDR1 is LGHNA, CDR2 YNFKEQ. There are 13 residues in the CDR3. CDR3 coding DNA: TGTGCCAGCAGCCCCTTTTTAGAGGATGGCTACACCTTC. It codes for CASSPFLEDGYTF.

This clonotype was counted at least ten times. The rearrangement links TRBV20-1 to TRBJ1-1, with unresolved D. V shed 5 bases and J shed 0 bases, with 7 bases lying between them. This CDR3 is 12 amino acids long. In germline, CDR1 is DFQATT, CDR2 SNEGSKA (reference sequence). The CDR3 region has the DNA TGCAGTGCTGGGGATTTGAACACTGAAGCTTTCTTT. Translating gives CSAGDLNTEAFF.

This clonotype was observed a few times. In nucleotides, the CDR3 is TGTGCCAGCAGCTTGGACAGGGGGCTCCCTCAGCCCCAGCATTTT. This encodes CASSLDRGLPQPQHF. V and J are TRBV5-5 and TRBJ1-5; 9 bases line up with TRBD1. Looked up from germline, CDR1 is SGHKS and CDR2 is YYEKEE (reference sequence). CDR3 length equals 15 residues. V was clipped by 0 bases and J by 6 bases; unmatched bases: 4.

This clonotype was recorded many times. V and J are TRBV6-1 and TRBJ1-1; 8 bases agree with TRBD1. The CDR3 is made up of 14 amino acids. V was clipped by 5 bases and J by 0 bases; unmatched bases: 2. Germline V gene sequence: CDR1 MNHNS, CDR2 SASEGT. The CDR3 loop reads CASSQGQVNTEAFF. In DNA form, the CDR3 reads TGTGCCAGCAGTCAGGGACAGGTGAACACTGAAGCTTTCTTT.

About this clonotype: This clone may be a read error of a much larger clone one base away. The rearrangement joins TRBV5-1 to TRBJ2-1; the D gene could be TRBD1 or TRBD2 (6 bases each). This CDR3 spans 13 amino acids. Germline V gene data show CDR1 as SGHRS and CDR2 as YFSETQ. The V and J ends lost 6 bases and 5 bases respectively, with 12 bases between them. DNA of the CDR3: TGCGCCAGCATCCGGGGGCCCGACAATGAGCAGTTCTTC. Its translation: CASIRGPDNEQFF. Variable domain in full (rest from reference TRBV5-1 and TRBJ2-1): KAGVTQTPRYLIKTRGQQVTLSCSPISGHRSVSWYQQTPGQGLQFLFEYFSETQRNKGNFPGRFSGRQFSNSRSEMNVSTLELGDSALYLCASIRGPDNEQFFGPGTRLTVL.

In regard to this clonotype: This sequence may be a read error, since a much larger clone differs from it by one base. The conserved closing phenylalanine or tryptophan is absent in this CDR3, likely reflecting a read error. This sequence joins TRBV18 and TRBJ2-1, with D tentatively TRBD2 (5 bases). The CDR3 runs 14 residues. The V end lost 6 bases, the J end lost 0 bases, and 9 bases lay between the germline ends. Germline CDR1 and CDR2: KGHSH and LQKENI. CDR3 nucleotide sequence: TGTGCCAGCTCCCAGCGGAACTCCTACAATGAGCAGTTCTCC. Translating it yields CASSQRNSYNEQFS.

This chain joins TRBV3-1 and TRBJ2-7; D gene unclear. V was cut by 5 bases and J by 1 base, with 18 bases left in between. In germline, CDR1 is LGHDT, CDR2 YNNKEL (reference sequence). This CDR3 has 16 amino acids. The CDR3 DNA is TGTGCCAGCAGCGCTGGCGATGGCGGACCATCCTACGAGCAGTACTTC. Protein product: CASSAGDGGPSYEQYF.

This clonotype came up a few times. This chain links TRBV6-1 with TRBJ1-1; 7 nucleotides match TRBD1. From germline, CDR1 is MNHNS and CDR2 SASEGT. The CDR3 sequence is 18 residues long. After removal of 5 bases from V and 1 base from J, the junction contained 16 bases not matched to a gene. The CDR3, as DNA: TGTGCCAGCAGTTACCGTGTGACAGGGTTTGGGGGGAACACTGAAGCTTTCTTT. Translated, it gives CASSYRVTGFGGNTEAFF.

This clonotype was detected ten times or more. This rearrangement joins TRBV7-2 to TRBJ1-2; no clear D gene. This CDR3 spans 13 amino acids. Trimming shortened V by 3 bases and J by 8 bases, and 13 bases separated the two germline ends. Germline-derived CDR1 and CDR2 are SGHTA and FQGNSA. The CDR3 is CASSLDREGGYTF. CDR3 DNA: TGTGCCAGCAGCTTGGATAGGGAGGGAGGCTACACCTTC.

Of note for this clonotype: Just one base apart from a much larger clone, this may be a read error. This CDR3 is CASSLGQVSYEQYF. The CDR3 DNA reads as TGTGCCAGCAGTCTAGGACAGGTCTCCTACGAGCAGTACTTC. This rearrangement joins TRBV12-3 or TRBV12-4 to TRBJ2-7, with 7 bases matching TRBD1. CDR3 length equals 14 residues. The V and J ends lost 5 bases and 0 bases, in that order; junction bases with no gene match: 4.

A single count supports this clonotype. V gene TRBV30 combines with J gene TRBJ2-1; D possibly corresponds to TRBD2 (6 bases). The germline CDR1 and CDR2 sequences are GTSNPN and SVGIG (reference sequence). V lost 5 bases and J lost 14, with 19 bases in between. CDR3 length: 12 amino acids. The CDR3 spells CAWGSRREVEFF. CDR3 sequence (DNA): TGTGCCTGGGGGTCCCGGAGGGAAGTTGAGTTCTTC.

This clonotype was seen at least ten times. This chain connects TRBV11-2 to TRBJ2-1; 8 bases align to TRBD1. Trimming removed 1 base from V and 6 bases from J; junction bases left unmatched: 8. The CDR3 sequence is 16 residues long. Germline CDR1 and CDR2: SGHAT and FQNNGV. CDR3: CASSLARTGTGNEQFF. CDR3 coding DNA: TGTGCCAGCAGCTTAGCGAGGACAGGGACAGGCAATGAGCAGTTCTTC.

The J gene is TRBJ2-1, the V gene TRBV4-2; the match to TRBD1 covers 10 bases. The CDR3 has 11 residues. With V trimmed by 5 bases and J by 15 bases, 4 bases remained unmatched. The V gene's germline CDR1 is LGHNA and CDR2 YNFKEQ. The CDR3 region is CASSAGTGAFF. The DNA of the CDR3 is TGTGCCAGCAGCGCCGGGACAGGGGCGTTCTTC.